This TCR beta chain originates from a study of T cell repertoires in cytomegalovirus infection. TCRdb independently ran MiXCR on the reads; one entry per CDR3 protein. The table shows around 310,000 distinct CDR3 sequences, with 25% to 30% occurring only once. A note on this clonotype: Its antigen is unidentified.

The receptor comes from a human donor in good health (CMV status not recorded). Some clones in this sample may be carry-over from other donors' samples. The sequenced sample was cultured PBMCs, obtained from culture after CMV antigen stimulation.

The CDR3 sequence: CSARDLRGAWGNEQFF. The DNA for the CDR3 is TGCAGTGCTAGAGATCTAAGGGGGGCCTGGGGAAATGAGCAGTTCTTC. The chain couples TRBV20-1 to TRBJ2-1; D assignment may be TRBD1 or TRBD2 (6 bases each). Trimming removed 0 bases from V and 7 bases from J, with 19 bases in between. The CDR3 covers 16 residues. CDR1 is DFQATT and CDR2 is SNEGSKA in the germline V gene (reference sequence).